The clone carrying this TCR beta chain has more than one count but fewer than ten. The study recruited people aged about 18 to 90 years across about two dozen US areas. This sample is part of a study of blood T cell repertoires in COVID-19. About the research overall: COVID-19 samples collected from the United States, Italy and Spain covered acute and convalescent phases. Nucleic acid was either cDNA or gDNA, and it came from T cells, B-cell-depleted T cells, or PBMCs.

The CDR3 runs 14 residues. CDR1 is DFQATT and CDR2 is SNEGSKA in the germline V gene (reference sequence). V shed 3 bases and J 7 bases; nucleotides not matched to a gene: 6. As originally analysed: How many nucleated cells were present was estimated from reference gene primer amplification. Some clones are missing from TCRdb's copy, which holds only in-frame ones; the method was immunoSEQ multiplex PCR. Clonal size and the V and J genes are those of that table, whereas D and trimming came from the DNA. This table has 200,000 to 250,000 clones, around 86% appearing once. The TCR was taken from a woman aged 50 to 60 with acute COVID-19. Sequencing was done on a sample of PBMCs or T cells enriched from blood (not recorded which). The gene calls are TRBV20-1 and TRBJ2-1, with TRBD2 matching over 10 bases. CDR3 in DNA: TGCAGTGCTAGTCCTAGCGGGAGACTGAATGAGCAGTTCTTC. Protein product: CSASPSGRLNEQFF.